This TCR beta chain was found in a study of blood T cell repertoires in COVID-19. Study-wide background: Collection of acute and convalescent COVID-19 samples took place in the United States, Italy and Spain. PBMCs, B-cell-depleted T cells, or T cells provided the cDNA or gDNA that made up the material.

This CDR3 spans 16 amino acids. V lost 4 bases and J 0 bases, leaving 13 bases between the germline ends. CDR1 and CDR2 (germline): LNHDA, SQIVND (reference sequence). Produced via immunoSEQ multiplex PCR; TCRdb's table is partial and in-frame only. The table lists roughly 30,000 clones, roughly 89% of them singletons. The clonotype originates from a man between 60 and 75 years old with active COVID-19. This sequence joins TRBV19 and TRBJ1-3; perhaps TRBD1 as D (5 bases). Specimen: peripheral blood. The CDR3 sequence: CASSTNRFSSGNTIYF. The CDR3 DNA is TGTGCCAGTAGTACCAACAGGTTTAGCTCTGGAAACACCATATATTTT.